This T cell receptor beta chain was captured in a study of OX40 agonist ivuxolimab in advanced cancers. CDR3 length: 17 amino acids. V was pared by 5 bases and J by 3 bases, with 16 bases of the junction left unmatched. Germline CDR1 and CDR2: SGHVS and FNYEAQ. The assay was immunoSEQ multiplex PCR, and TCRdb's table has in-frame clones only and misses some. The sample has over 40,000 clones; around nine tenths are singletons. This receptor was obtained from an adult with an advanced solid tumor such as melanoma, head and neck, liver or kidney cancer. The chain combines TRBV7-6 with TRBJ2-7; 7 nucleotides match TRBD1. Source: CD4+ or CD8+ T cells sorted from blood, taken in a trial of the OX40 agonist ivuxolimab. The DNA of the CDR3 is TGTGCCAGCAGCCCTATTGGGACAGCCTATACTCTCTACGAGCAGTACTTC. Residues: CASSPIGTAYTLYEQYF.